The 32 T cell receptor beta chains presented below share a single source sample, sequenced in a study. Tregs were sorted as CD4+CD25+CD127-/low cells. From the 5' RACE reads, TCRdb called clonotypes with MiXCR, one entry per CDR3 protein. Among approximately 50,000 distinct CDR3 sequences listed, more than 25% were seen once. Sample: tumor-infiltrating Tregs sorted from the breast tumor. The receptors here all came from a female donor with breast cancer.

J is TRBJ2-3 and V is TRBV20-1; no reliable D call. The CDR3 is 15 residues long. Deletions cut 2 bases from V and 4 bases from J, with 16 bases between. CDR1 DFQATT and CDR2 SNEGSKA come from the germline V gene (reference sequence). CDR3 protein: CSARIPGRRADTQYF. The CDR3 nucleotides are TGCAGTGCTAGAATCCCAGGCCGACGCGCAGATACGCAGTATTTT.

The chain is built from TRBV7-9 and TRBJ2-2; D gene ambiguous. The CDR3 covers 17 residues. V gave up 1 base and J gave up 0 bases, with 12 bases separating them. Germline loops: CDR1 SEHNR, CDR2 FQNEAQ (reference sequence). The chain's CDR3 is CASSLVADATNTGELFF. The DNA of the CDR3 is TGTGCCAGCAGCTTAGTGGCGGACGCTACGAACACCGGGGAGCTGTTTTTT. Filled out from reference TRBV7-9 and TRBJ2-2, the complete variable domain reads DTGVSQNPRHKITKRGQNVTFRCDPISEHNRLYWYRQTLGQGPEFLTYFQNEAQLEKSRLLSDRFSAERPKGSFSTLEIQRTEQGDSAMYLCASSLVADATNTGELFFGEGSRLTVL.

This clonotype occurred a few times. The CDR3 loop is CASSLEGAGVINTGELFF. The CDR3 DNA reads as TGCGCCAGCAGCTTGGAGGGTGCGGGGGTGATTAACACCGGGGAGCTGTTTTTT. The chain employs TRBV5-1 and TRBJ2-2; 7 bases align to TRBD2. V lost 0 bases to trimming and J lost 2 bases; unmatched junction nucleotides: 10. The V gene's germline CDR1 is SGHRS and CDR2 YFSETQ. The CDR3 has 18 amino acids.

This clonotype was observed a few times. J is TRBJ2-2 and V is TRBV6-5, with a tentative D call TRBD1 (6 bases). The CDR3 totals 12 residues. CDR1 and CDR2 (germline): MNHEY, SVGAGI. Deletions cut 6 bases from V and 5 bases from J, with 7 bases between. The CDR3 protein is CASRQGTGELFF. CDR3 DNA: TGTGCCAGCAGGCAGGGGACCGGGGAGCTGTTTTTT.

There are many counts of this clonotype. V and J are TRBV27 and TRBJ2-7; D unresolved. Per the germline V gene, CDR1 is MNHEY and CDR2 is SMNVEV (reference sequence). The V end lost 1 base, the J end lost 2 bases, and 12 bases lay between the germline ends. CDR3 length: 15 residues. CDR3 nucleotides: TGTGCCAGCAGTTTATTGGTGGGTCCTGCCTACGAGCAGTACTTC. Its translation: CASSLLVGPAYEQYF.

V and J are TRBV5-1 and TRBJ2-7, with 10 bases aligning to TRBD2. This CDR3 is built from 15 residues. Germline assignment: CDR1 SGHRS and CDR2 YFSETQ. Trimming took 4 bases from V and 2 from J; bases not matched to a gene: 6. The CDR3 nucleotides are TGCGCCAGCAGCGCCGGACTAGCGGATACCTACGAGCAGTACTTC. Protein: CASSAGLADTYEQYF.

This clonotype was seen more than once but under ten times. V usage is TRBV7-9 and J usage is TRBJ2-1; D call uncertain. This CDR3 has 11 residues. V was pared by 4 bases and J by 6 bases, with 4 bases between. Germline V gene lookup returns CDR1 SEHNR and CDR2 FQNEAQ (reference sequence). CDR3 sequence: CASSSGNEQFF. CDR3 nucleotides: TGTGCCAGCAGCTCGGGCAATGAGCAGTTCTTC.

The chain has TRBV20-1 and TRBJ2-2; D is unclear. The germline CDR1 and CDR2 sequences are DFQATT and SNEGSKA (reference sequence). Trimming removed 5 bases from V and 1 base from J, with 8 bases in between. The length of the CDR3 is 13 residues. In DNA form, the CDR3 reads TGCAGTGCTCGACTTCAGAACACCGGGGAGCTGTTTTTT. This sequence encodes CSARLQNTGELFF.

The V call is TRBV20-1, the J call TRBJ2-7; 8 nucleotides match TRBD1. Losses at the gene ends were 3 bases for V and 3 bases for J; bases not matched to a gene: 7. This CDR3 contains 14 residues. The germline V gene encodes CDR1 DFQATT and CDR2 SNEGSKA (reference sequence). The CDR3 loop is CSASEDRVNYEQYF. CDR3 bases: TGCAGTGCTAGTGAGGACAGGGTTAACTACGAGCAGTACTTC.

V gene TRBV9 combines with J gene TRBJ1-3; D gene ambiguous. The germline V and J ends were trimmed by 0 bases and 0 bases, with 7 bases remaining between them. The CDR3 runs 15 residues. Germline V CDR1 and CDR2: SGDLS, YYNGEE. In DNA form, the CDR3 reads TGTGCCAGCAGCGTAGAAACCTTCTCTGGAAACACCATATATTTT. The encoded protein is CASSVETFSGNTIYF.

This clonotype was recorded at least ten times. The J gene is TRBJ1-3, the V gene TRBV9; 7 nucleotides align to TRBD1. Germline V gives CDR1 SGDLS, CDR2 YYNGEE. Losses at the gene ends were 4 bases for V and 0 bases for J; bases not matched to a gene: 7. The CDR3 is made up of 16 amino acids. The DNA for the CDR3 is TGTGCCAGCAGCCCCGCCGGGACAGCCTCTGGAAACACCATATATTTT. Encoded protein: CASSPAGTASGNTIYF.

This clonotype was counted a few times. The chain combines TRBV11-2 with TRBJ2-3; 9 bases fit TRBD2. The CDR3 sequence is 15 residues long. CDR1 and CDR2 from the germline V gene are SGHAT and FQNNGV. J gave up 9 bases and V 2 bases, and 9 bases lay outside the gene matches. The CDR3 loop is CASSLSLAGPRTQYF. The CDR3 nucleotides read TGTGCCAGCAGCTTATCTCTAGCGGGGCCTAGAACGCAGTATTTT.

This clonotype was picked up a small number of times. This sequence joins TRBV5-5 and TRBJ1-4; 10 bases are a match to TRBD1. Germline trimming cut 4 bases from V and 8 bases from J; bases unmatched to any gene: 11. The CDR3 contains 16 residues. From germline, CDR1 is SGHKS and CDR2 YYEKEE (reference sequence). This chain's CDR3 is CASSRTRQGAGEKLFF. CDR3 nucleotides: TGTGCCAGCAGCCGGACTAGACAGGGGGCTGGCGAAAAACTGTTTTTT.

The genes are TRBV6-5 and TRBJ1-1; no reliable D call. V was trimmed by 5 bases and J by 2 bases, leaving 9 bases between them. Germline CDR1 and CDR2: MNHEY and SVGAGI. CDR3 length: 13 amino acids. CDR3 sequence: CASSASRNTEAFF. The CDR3 DNA reads TGTGCCAGCAGTGCTAGCAGAAACACTGAAGCTTTCTTT.

This chain uses TRBV7-2 with TRBJ1-1; 7 nucleotides line up with TRBD1. CDR1 is SGHTA, CDR2 FQGNSA, per germline. This CDR3 is 13 amino acids long. V shed 4 bases and J 5 bases; nucleotides not matched to a gene: 4. DNA for the CDR3: TGTGCCAGCAGCTCCCAACAGGGGACTGAAGCTTTCTTT. Translated, it gives CASSSQQGTEAFF.

The chain uses TRBV2 and TRBJ1-3; D gene unclear. Per the germline V gene, CDR1 is SNHLY and CDR2 is FYNNEI. Trimming took 1 base from V and 2 from J, leaving 6 bases between them. This CDR3 contains 14 residues. The CDR3 here is CASSEGQPGNTIYF. CDR3 bases: TGTGCCAGCAGTGAAGGCCAGCCTGGAAACACCATATATTTT.

The chain is built from TRBV5-6 and TRBJ1-2; 11 positions match TRBD1. Unmatched junction bases numbered 4, after V lost 4 bases and J lost 5 bases. CDR3 length: 14 residues. CDR1 and CDR2 from the germline V gene are SGHDT and YYEEEE. The CDR3 nucleotides read TGTGCCAGCAGCCCCGGGACAGGGGGTTATGGCTACACCTTC. It yields the protein CASSPGTGGYGYTF.

In the case of this clonotype: One end of the junction is discordant with germline, which a read error may explain. The chain uses TRBV7-2 and TRBJ2-7; 7 nucleotides align to TRBD1. Germline V lookup: CDR1 SGHTA, CDR2 FQGNSA. The CDR3 consists of 15 residues. CDR3 coding DNA: TGTGCCAGCAGTTTAGCCAGGGGGTCCGCCTACGAGCAGGACTTC. Its protein product is CASSLARGSAYEQDF.

This clonotype was seen a few times. V gene TRBV5-5 combines with J gene TRBJ2-3, with D possibly TRBD1 on 6 matching bases. Germline V CDR1 and CDR2: SGHKS, YYEKEE (reference sequence). CDR3 length: 15 amino acids. V dropped 0 bases and J dropped 1 base, with 9 bases sitting between them. The CDR3 nucleotides are TGTGCCAGCAGCTTGGGACAGGCCCGCACAGATACGCAGTATTTT. It codes for CASSLGQARTDTQYF.

The table lists this clonotype with a few counts. This sequence joins TRBV5-6 and TRBJ1-6; no reliable D call. The V end was cut by 4 bases, the J end by 7 bases, with 15 bases between. Per germline, CDR1 SGHDT and CDR2 YYEEEE. The CDR3 spans 15 residues. The CDR3 region has the DNA TGTGCCAGCAGCGCGACGGGTAGAGGAAATTCACCCCTCCACTTT. This encodes CASSATGRGNSPLHF. The full variable domain, in which reference TRBV5-6 and TRBJ1-6 provide the parts outside the CDR3, is DAGVTQSPTHLIKTRGQQVTLRCSPKSGHDTVSWYQQALGQGPQFIFQYYEEEERQRGNFPDRFSGHQFPNYSSELNVNALLLGDSALYLCASSATGRGNSPLHFGNGTRLTVT.

This clonotype was counted a few times. One end of the junction does not line up with germline, which may come from a read error. V is TRBV7-2 and J is TRBJ2-7; 10 bases agree with TRBD2. The CDR3 sequence is 15 residues long. Germline V gene data show CDR1 as SGHTA and CDR2 as FQGNSA. As DNA, the CDR3 is TGTGCCAGCAGCCTAGCGGGAGTTGCTTCCTACGAGCAGTACTTC. Translated: CASSLAGVASYEQYF.

This clonotype was seen only a few times. This chain connects TRBV5-1 to TRBJ2-5; 8 positions match TRBD2. CDR3 size: 15 residues. Per germline, CDR1 SGHRS and CDR2 YFSETQ. V lost 4 bases, J lost 4 bases, and 9 bases stayed unmatched. CDR3 DNA: TGCGCCAGCAGCCAAACTAGCGGAGGTGGAGAGACCCAGTACTTC. This sequence encodes CASSQTSGGGETQYF.

This clonotype was counted ten times or more. The rearrangement joins TRBV5-1 to TRBJ2-7; 8 nucleotides match TRBD1. This CDR3 has 15 amino acids. The germline V gene encodes CDR1 SGHRS and CDR2 YFSETQ. Losses at the gene ends were 0 bases for V and 5 bases for J; bases not matched to a gene: 7. CDR3: CASSLGTGRINEQYF. CDR3 bases: TGCGCCAGCAGCTTGGGGACAGGGAGGATTAACGAGCAGTACTTC.

This clonotype has a handful of counts. At one boundary the junction diverges from the germline segment, which might be a read error. The V call is TRBV29-1, the J call TRBJ2-7; D unclear. This CDR3 spans 15 amino acids. Looked up from germline, CDR1 is SQVTM and CDR2 is ANQGSEA. In DNA form, the CDR3 reads TGCAGCGTTCACGATCTGGACGGAACCTCCTCCGAGCAGTACTTC. As protein: CSVHDLDGTSSEQYF.

J is TRBJ1-1 and V is TRBV3-1; D possibly corresponds to TRBD1 (5 bases). The CDR3 loop spans 16 amino acids. Trimming stripped 2 bases from V and 1 base from J, with 14 bases between. Looked up from germline, CDR1 is LGHDT and CDR2 is YNNKEL (reference sequence). CDR3 region: CASSQRAGTENTEAFF. CDR3 nucleotide sequence: TGTGCCAGCAGCCAAAGGGCCGGGACGGAGAACACTGAAGCTTTCTTT.

Many counts were recorded for this clonotype. The J gene is TRBJ2-5, the V gene TRBV4-1; TRBD2 matches at 15 bases. The CDR3 loop spans 19 amino acids. Looked up from germline, CDR1 is MGHRA and CDR2 is YSYEKL. V trimming: 3 bases; J trimming: 2 bases; junction bases outside the gene matches: 10. Here the CDR3 DNA reads TGCGCCAGCAGCCATCCCGGACTAGCGGGAGGGCCGGGGCAAGAGACCCAGTACTTC. Translating it yields CASSHPGLAGGPGQETQYF.

On this clonotype: A junction boundary mismatches the germline segment, possibly from a read error. V and J are TRBV7-9 and TRBJ2-1; D uncertain. The CDR3 sequence is 14 residues long. Germline V lookup: CDR1 SEHNR, CDR2 FQNEAQ (reference sequence). The CDR3 sequence: CASSQGSSHNEQFF. The CDR3 region has the DNA TGTGCCAGCAGCCAAGGATCCTCCCACAATGAGCAGTTCTTC.

This clonotype has a handful of counts. A much bigger clone sits one base away, suggesting this may be a read error. The CDR3 nucleotides are TGTGCCGGCAGCTTGGCGGGAGCCATTAATGAGCAGTTCTTC. Protein: CAGSLAGAINEQFF. This chain links TRBV5-6 with TRBJ2-1; 7 nucleotides match TRBD2. The CDR3 covers 14 residues. Germline CDR1 reads SGHDT; CDR2 reads YYEEEE.

The chain's CDR3 is CASSLDGTRTFF. The CDR3 DNA sequence: TGTGCCAGCAGCTTAGATGGGACCAGAACTTTCTTT. The J gene is TRBJ1-1, the V gene TRBV7-2; maybe TRBD1 (5 bases). This CDR3 has 12 residues. Trimming took 1 base from V and 12 from J, leaving 12 bases between them. Per the germline V gene, CDR1 is SGHTA and CDR2 is FQGNSA.

This chain joins TRBV20-1 and TRBJ2-7; 10 nucleotides agree with TRBD2. Germline V gives CDR1 DFQATT, CDR2 SNEGSKA (reference sequence). After removal of 3 bases from V and 6 bases from J, the junction contained 8 bases not matched to a gene. The CDR3 extends over 14 amino acids. The DNA for the CDR3 is TGCAGTGCTAGGCCTCAGCTAGCGGGAGCCGAGCAGTACTTC. Residues: CSARPQLAGAEQYF.

This clonotype was counted a few times. The V call is TRBV5-6, the J call TRBJ1-6; 7 positions match TRBD1. This CDR3 is built from 15 residues. The germline gives CDR1 SGHDT, CDR2 YYEEEE. V shed 3 bases, J shed 7 bases, and the junction held 7 bases outside the gene matches. The CDR3 protein is CASSYRDRLNSPLHF. DNA for the CDR3: TGTGCCAGCAGCTACCGGGACAGACTAAATTCACCCCTCCACTTT.

This chain connects TRBV12-3 or TRBV12-4 to TRBJ2-7, with 8 bases lining up with TRBD2. J lost 7 bases, V lost 2 bases, and 13 bases had no gene match. The CDR3 totals 16 residues. The CDR3 DNA sequence: TGTGCCAGCAGTTTATTCGCCGGGACTAGAAGATCGGAGCAGTACTTC. It codes for CASSLFAGTRRSEQYF.